This TCR beta chain emerged from a study of T cells in tuberculosis. Germline lookup yields CDR1 SGHRS and CDR2 YFSETQ. The CDR3 contains 15 residues. Trimming shortened V by 2 bases and J by 0 bases, and 10 bases separated the two germline ends. The data were produced by immunoSEQ multiplex PCR, yet TCRdb's version contains in-frame clones alone and is incomplete. The sample records approximately 35,000 clones, 97% being singletons. Study-level points and caveats: Active tuberculosis alpha repertoires lay closer to GMM-specific TCRs than controls'. Shorter CDR3-alpha in active tuberculosis partly drove smaller distances.

As regards this clone: Its cognate antigen is unknown.

The origin of this receptor is a donor between 10 and 35 years old with latent tuberculosis or without tuberculosis infection. The chain uses TRBV5-1 and TRBJ2-3; D ambiguous. The sequencing input was PBMCs. CDR3 bases: TGCGCCAGCAGCTTCGGCGGCCCTAGCACAGATACGCAGTATTTT. Protein product: CASSFGGPSTDTQYF.